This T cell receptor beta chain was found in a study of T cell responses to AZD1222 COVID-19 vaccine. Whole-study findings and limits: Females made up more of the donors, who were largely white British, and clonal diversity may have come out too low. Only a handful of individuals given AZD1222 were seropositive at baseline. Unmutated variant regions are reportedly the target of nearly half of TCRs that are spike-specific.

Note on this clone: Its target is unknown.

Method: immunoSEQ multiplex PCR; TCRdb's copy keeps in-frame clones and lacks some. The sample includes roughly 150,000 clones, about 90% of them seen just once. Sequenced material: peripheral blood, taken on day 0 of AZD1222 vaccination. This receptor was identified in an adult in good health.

The CDR3 nucleotides are TGTGCCAGCAGCGCCGGGACTAGCGGGAGGGCTTACAATGAGCAGTTCTTC. Translation gives CASSAGTSGRAYNEQFF. The chain links TRBV9 to TRBJ2-1; 16 bases agree with TRBD2. With V trimmed by 3 bases and J by 4 bases, 4 bases remained unmatched. Germline CDR1 and CDR2: SGDLS and YYNGEE. The CDR3 length is 17 residues. Looking up the rest from reference TRBV9 and TRBJ2-1 gives the full variable domain: DSGVTQTPKHLITATGQRVTLRCSPRSGDLSVYWYQQSLDQGLQFLIQYYNGEERAKGNILERFSAQQFPDLHSELNLSSLELGDSALYFCASSAGTSGRAYNEQFFGPGTRLTVL.